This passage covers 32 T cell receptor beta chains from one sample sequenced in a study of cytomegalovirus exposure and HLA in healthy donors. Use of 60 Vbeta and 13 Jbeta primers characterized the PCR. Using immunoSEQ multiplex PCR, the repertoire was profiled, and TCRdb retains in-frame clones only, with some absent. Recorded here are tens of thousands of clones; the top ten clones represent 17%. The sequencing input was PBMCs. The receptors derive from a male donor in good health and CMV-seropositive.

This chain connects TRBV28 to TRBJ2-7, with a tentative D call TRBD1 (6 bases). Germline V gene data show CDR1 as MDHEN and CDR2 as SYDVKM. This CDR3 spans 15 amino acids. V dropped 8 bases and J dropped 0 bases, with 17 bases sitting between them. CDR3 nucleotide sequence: TGTGCCAGCGCTACGTATACAGGGAGCTCCTACGAGCAGTACTTC. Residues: CASATYTGSSYEQYF. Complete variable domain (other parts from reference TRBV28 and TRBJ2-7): DVKVTQSSRYLVKRTGEKVFLECVQDMDHENMFWYRQDPGLGLRLIYFSYDVKMKEKGDIPEGYSVSREKKERFSLILESASTNQTSMYLCASATYTGSSYEQYFGPGTRLTVT.

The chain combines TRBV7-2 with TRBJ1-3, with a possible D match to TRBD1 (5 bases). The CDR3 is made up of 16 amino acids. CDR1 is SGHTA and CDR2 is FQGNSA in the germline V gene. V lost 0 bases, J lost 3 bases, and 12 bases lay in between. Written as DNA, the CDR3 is TGTGCCAGCAGCTTAGCGGGCGGGGGTGGTGGAAACACCATATATTTT. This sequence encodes CASSLAGGGGGNTIYF.

CDR3 protein: CASSSRHLLHIQYF. CDR3 coding DNA: TGTGCCAGCAGCTCAAGACATCTCCTCCACATTCAGTACTTC. This chain connects TRBV5-6 to TRBJ2-4; D not resolved. The V gene's germline CDR1 is SGHDT and CDR2 YYEEEE. The CDR3 covers 14 residues. Trimming took off 3 bases at V and 8 bases at J, with 15 bases between the two ends. The full variable domain, completed using reference TRBV5-6 and TRBJ2-4, is DAGVTQSPTHLIKTRGQQVTLRCSPKSGHDTVSWYQQALGQGPQFIFQYYEEEERQRGNFPDRFSGHQFPNYSSELNVNALLLGDSALYLCASSSRHLLHIQYFGAGTRLSVL.

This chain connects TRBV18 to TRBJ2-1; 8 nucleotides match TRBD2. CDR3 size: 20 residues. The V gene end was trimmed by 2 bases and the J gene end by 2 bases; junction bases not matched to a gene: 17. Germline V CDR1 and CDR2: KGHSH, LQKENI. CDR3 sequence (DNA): TGTGCCAGCTCACCAAAAGAAGGAAATCCAACTAGCGGACCCTACAATGAGCAGTTCTTC. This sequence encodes CASSPKEGNPTSGPYNEQFF.

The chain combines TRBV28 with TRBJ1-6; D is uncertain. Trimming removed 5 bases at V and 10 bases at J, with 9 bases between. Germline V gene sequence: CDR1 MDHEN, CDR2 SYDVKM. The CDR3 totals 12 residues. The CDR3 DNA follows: TGTGCCAGCAGTCCCCCGGGGTCACCCCTCCACTTT. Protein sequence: CASSPPGSPLHF.

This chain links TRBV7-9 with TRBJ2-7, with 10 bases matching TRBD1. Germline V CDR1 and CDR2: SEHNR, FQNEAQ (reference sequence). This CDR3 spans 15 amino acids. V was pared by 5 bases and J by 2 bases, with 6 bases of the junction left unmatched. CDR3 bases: TGTGCCAGCAGCCATGGAGGACAGGGGGCCTACGAGCAGTACTTC. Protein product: CASSHGGQGAYEQYF. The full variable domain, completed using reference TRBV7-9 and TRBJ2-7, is DTGVSQNPRHKITKRGQNVTFRCDPISEHNRLYWYRQTLGQGPEFLTYFQNEAQLEKSRLLSDRFSAERPKGSFSTLEIQRTEQGDSAMYLCASSHGGQGAYEQYFGPGTRLTVT.

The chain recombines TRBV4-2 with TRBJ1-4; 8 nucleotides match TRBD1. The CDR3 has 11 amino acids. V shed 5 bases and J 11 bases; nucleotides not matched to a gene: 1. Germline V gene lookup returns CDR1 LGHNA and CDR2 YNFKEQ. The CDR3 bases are TGTGCCAGCAGCAGGACAGGGAAACTGTTTTTT. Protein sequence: CASSRTGKLFF.

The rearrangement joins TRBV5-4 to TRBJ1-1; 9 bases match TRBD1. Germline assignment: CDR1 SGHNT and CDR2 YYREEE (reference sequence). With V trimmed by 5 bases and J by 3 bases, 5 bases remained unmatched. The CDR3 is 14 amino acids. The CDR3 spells CASREDRGYTEAFF. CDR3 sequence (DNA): TGTGCCAGCAGGGAAGACAGGGGGTACACTGAAGCTTTCTTT.

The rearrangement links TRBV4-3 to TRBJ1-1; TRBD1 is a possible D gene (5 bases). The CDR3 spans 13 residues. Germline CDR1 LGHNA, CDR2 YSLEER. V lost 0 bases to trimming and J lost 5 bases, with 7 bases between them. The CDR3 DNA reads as TGCGCCAGCAGCCAAGACGGGGGTACTGAAGCTTTCTTT. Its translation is CASSQDGGTEAFF.

Here the CDR3 DNA reads TGTGCCAGCAGCTTGGGCAGGGGATACGAAAAACTGTTTTTT. Its translation: CASSLGRGYEKLFF. The chain carries TRBV5-6 and TRBJ1-4; the D gene is possibly TRBD1 (6 bases). Between the trimmed V and J ends, which lost 0 bases and 8 bases, there was a span of 11 bases. This CDR3 comprises 14 residues. Germline V gene lookup returns CDR1 SGHDT and CDR2 YYEEEE.

The CDR3 sequence: CASNLQGAGEAFF. Written as DNA, the CDR3 is TGTGCCAGCAATCTACAGGGGGCTGGTGAAGCTTTCTTT. The chain has TRBV27 and TRBJ1-1; 9 nucleotides agree with TRBD1. Germline loops: CDR1 MNHEY, CDR2 SMNVEV (reference sequence). The CDR3 spans 13 residues. The J segment lost 7 bases and the V segment lost 7 bases, leaving 7 bases of the junction unmatched.

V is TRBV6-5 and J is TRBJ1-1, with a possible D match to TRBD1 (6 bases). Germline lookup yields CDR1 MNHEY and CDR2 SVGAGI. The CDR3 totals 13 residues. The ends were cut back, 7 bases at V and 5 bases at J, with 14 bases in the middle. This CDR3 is CASITRGGTEAFF. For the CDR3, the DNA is TGTGCCAGCATCACCAGGGGTGGTACTGAAGCTTTCTTT.

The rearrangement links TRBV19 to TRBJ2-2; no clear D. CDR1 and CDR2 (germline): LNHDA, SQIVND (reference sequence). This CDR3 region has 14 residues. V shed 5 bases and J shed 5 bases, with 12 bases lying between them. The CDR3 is CASSPRGVTGELFF. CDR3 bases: TGTGCCAGTAGTCCCCGCGGAGTGACCGGGGAGCTGTTTTTT.

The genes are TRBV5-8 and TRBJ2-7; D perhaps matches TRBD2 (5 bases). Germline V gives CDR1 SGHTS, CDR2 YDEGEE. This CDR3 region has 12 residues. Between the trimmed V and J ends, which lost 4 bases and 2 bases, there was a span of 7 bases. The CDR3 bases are TGTGCCAGCAGCCGGGATCCCTACGAGCAGTACTTC. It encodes CASSRDPYEQYF.

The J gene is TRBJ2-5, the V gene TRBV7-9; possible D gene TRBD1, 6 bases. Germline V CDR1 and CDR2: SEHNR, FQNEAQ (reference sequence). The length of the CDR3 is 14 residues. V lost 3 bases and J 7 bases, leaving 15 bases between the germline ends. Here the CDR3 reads CASSLNRESGTQYF. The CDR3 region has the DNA TGTGCCAGCAGCTTGAACAGGGAATCCGGGACCCAGTACTTC.

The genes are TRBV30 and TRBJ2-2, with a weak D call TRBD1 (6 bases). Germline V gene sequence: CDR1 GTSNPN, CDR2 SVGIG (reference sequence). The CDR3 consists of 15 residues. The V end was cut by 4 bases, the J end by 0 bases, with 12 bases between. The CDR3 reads CAWIRTASNTGELFF. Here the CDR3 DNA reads TGTGCCTGGATCAGGACAGCCTCGAACACCGGGGAGCTGTTTTTT.

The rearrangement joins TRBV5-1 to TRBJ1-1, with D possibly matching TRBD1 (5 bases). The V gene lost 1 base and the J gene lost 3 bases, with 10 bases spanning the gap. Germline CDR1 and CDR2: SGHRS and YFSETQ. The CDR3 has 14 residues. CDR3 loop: CASSLRQLDTEAFF. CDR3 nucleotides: TGCGCCAGCAGCTTGAGACAGTTGGACACTGAAGCTTTCTTT.

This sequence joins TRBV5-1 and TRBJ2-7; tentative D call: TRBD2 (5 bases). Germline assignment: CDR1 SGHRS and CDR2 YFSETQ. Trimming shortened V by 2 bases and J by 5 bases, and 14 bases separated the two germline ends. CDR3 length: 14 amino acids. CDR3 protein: CASSLAQKGDEQYF. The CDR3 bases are TGCGCCAGCAGCTTAGCTCAGAAGGGAGACGAGCAGTACTTC.

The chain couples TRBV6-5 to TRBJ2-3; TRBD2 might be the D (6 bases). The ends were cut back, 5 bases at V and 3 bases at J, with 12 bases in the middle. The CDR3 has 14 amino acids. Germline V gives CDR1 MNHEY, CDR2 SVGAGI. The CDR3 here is CASSPGRETDTQYF. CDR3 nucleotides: TGTGCCAGCAGTCCCGGGAGAGAGACAGATACGCAGTATTTT.

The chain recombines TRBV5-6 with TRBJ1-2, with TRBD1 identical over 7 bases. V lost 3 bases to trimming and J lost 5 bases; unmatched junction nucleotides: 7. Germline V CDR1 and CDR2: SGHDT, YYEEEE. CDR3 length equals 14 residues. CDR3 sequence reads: CASSWRDSDYGYTF. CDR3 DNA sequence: TGTGCCAGCAGCTGGAGGGACAGTGATTATGGCTACACCTTC.

The CDR3 loop reads CSVTKQGPDEDYTF. The CDR3 DNA reads as TGCAGCGTCACTAAACAGGGGCCAGATGAAGACTACACCTTC. J is TRBJ1-2 and V is TRBV29-1; TRBD1 agrees at 7 bases. V shed 6 bases, J shed 10 bases, and the junction held 17 bases outside the gene matches. The CDR3 spans 14 residues. Germline V gives CDR1 SQVTM, CDR2 ANQGSEA.

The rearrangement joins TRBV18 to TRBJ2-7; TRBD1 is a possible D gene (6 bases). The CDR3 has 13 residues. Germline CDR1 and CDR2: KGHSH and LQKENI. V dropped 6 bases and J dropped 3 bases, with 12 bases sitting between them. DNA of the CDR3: TGTGCCAGCTCCCCCGGGACAAACTACGAGCAGTACTTC. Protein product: CASSPGTNYEQYF.

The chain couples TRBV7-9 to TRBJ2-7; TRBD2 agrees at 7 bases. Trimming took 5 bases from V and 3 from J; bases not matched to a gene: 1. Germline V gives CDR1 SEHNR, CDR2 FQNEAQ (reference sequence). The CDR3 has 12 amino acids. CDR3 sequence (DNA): TGTGCCAGCAGCCCGGGGGGCTACGAGCAGTACTTC. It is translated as CASSPGGYEQYF.

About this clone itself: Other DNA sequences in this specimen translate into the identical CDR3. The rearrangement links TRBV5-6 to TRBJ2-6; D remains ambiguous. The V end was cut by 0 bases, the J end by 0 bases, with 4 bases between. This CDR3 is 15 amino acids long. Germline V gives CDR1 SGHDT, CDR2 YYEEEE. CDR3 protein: CASSLGVSGANVLTF. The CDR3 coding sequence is TGTGCCAGCAGCTTGGGAGTCTCTGGGGCCAACGTCCTGACTTTC.

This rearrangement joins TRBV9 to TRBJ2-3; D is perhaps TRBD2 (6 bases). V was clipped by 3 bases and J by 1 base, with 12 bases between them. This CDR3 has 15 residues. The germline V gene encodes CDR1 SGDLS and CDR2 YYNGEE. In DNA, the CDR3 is TGTGCCAGCAGCGGCGGGGACGGAGGCACAGATACGCAGTATTTT. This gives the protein CASSGGDGGTDTQYF.

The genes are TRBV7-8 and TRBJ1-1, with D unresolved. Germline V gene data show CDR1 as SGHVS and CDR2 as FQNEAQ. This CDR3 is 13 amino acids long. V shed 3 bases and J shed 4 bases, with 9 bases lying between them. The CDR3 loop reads CASSFSRFTEAFF. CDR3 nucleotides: TGTGCCAGCAGCTTTTCCCGTTTCACTGAAGCTTTCTTT. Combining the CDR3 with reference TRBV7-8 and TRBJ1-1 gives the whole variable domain GAGVSQSPRYKVAKRGQDVALRCDPISGHVSLFWYQQALGQGPEFLTYFQNEAQLDKSGLPSDRFFAERPEGSVSTLKIQRTQQEDSAVYLCASSFSRFTEAFFGQGTRLTVV.

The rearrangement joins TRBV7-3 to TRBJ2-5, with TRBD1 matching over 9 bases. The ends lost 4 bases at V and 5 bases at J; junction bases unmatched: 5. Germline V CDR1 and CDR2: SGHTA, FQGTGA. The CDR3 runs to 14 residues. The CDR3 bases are TGTGCCAGCAGCTCCGGGACAGGGCTCGAGACCCAGTACTTC. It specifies CASSSGTGLETQYF.

CDR3 bases: TGTGCCAGCAGCTTAACGTCTGCCAGCGGCCACTACGAGCAGTACTTC. This translates into CASSLTSASGHYEQYF. The chain couples TRBV7-3 to TRBJ2-7; possible D gene TRBD2, 5 bases. Germline assignment: CDR1 SGHTA and CDR2 FQGTGA. The CDR3 extends over 16 amino acids. V lost 0 bases to trimming and J lost 3 bases, with 15 bases between them.

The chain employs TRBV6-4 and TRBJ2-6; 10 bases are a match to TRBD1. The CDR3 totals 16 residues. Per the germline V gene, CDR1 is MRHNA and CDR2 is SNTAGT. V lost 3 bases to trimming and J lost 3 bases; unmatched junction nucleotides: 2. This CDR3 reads CASSETGGSGANVLTF. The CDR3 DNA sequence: TGTGCCAGCAGTGAGACAGGGGGCAGTGGGGCCAACGTCCTGACTTTC.

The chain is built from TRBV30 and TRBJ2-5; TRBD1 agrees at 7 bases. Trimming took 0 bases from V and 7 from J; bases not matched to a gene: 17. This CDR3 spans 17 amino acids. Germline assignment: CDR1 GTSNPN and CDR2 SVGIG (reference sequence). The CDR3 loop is CAWSVRMGTARRVTQYF. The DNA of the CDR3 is TGTGCCTGGAGTGTCAGAATGGGGACAGCCCGGCGGGTGACCCAGTACTTC. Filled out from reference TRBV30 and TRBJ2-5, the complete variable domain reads SQTIHQWPATLVQPVGSPLSLECTVEGTSNPNLYWYRQAAGRGLQLLFYSVGIGQISSEVPQNLSASRPQDRQFILSSKKLLLSDSGFYLCAWSVRMGTARRVTQYFGPGTRLLVL.

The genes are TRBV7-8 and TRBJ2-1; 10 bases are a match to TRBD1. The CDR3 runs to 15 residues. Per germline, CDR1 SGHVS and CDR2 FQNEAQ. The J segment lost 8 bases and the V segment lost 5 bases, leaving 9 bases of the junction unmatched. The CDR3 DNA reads TGTGCCAGCAGCGAGGGACAGGGGTCAGCGGATGAGCAGTTCTTC. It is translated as CASSEGQGSADEQFF.

In nucleotides, the CDR3 is TGTGCCAGCAGCCAACATACCGACAGCACGGGCGCCTACGAGCAGTACTTC. Amino acid sequence: CASSQHTDSTGAYEQYF. The chain employs TRBV4-2 and TRBJ2-7, with D maybe TRBD1 (5 bases). V was shortened by 2 bases and J by 2 bases, with 19 bases between the two germline ends. The CDR3 is 17 residues long. CDR1 LGHNA and CDR2 YNFKEQ come from the germline V gene.